This T cell receptor beta chain was captured in a study of CD8 T cells in Susac syndrome. The T cells that were sequenced for TCR beta were CD8+ and CD4+ cells from blood. Healthy donors served as age- and sex-matched controls. The CD8+ and CD4+ T cells were isolated magnetically using a negative isolation approach, whereas the TEMRA cells were enriched by FACS. Germline V gene sequence: CDR1 SGHNT, CDR2 YYREEE (reference sequence). The CDR3 length is 15 residues. Trimming took off 1 base at V and 10 bases at J, with 19 bases between the two ends. Random-hexamer reverse transcription was applied to about 0.45 to 1 ug RNA. By means of immunoSEQ multiplex PCR, TCR beta CDR3 spanning 54 Vbeta and 13 Jbeta underwent amplification. TCRdb reprocessed the immunoSEQ multiplex PCR reads with MiXCR, giving one entry per CDR3 protein. The table lists some 150,000 distinct CDR3 sequences, 94% of them singletons.

This chain connects TRBV5-4 to TRBJ2-3; D may be TRBD2 (5 bases). The receptor was isolated from a human donor in good health. What was sequenced was CD4+ T cells from PBMCs. The CDR3 nucleotides read TGTGCCAGCAGCTTGTTGGGGAGCTGGGGAGAGGCGCAGTATTTT. Residues: CASSLLGSWGEAQYF.